The sequence of this T cell receptor beta chain was determined in a study of T cell responses to AZD1222 COVID-19 vaccine. Turning to the study itself: Pooled together were second doses at about 4 or about 12 weeks.

This table comes from immunoSEQ multiplex PCR, and its TCRdb copy is limited to in-frame clones, with some not included. The sample consists of over 150,000 clones, 87% of them appearing once. Whole-study results and caveats: Baseline seropositivity occurred in only a handful of AZD1222 recipients. There were repertoire samples only from the period after the peak T cell response.

This clone was found once. Antigen: not known. V was trimmed by 0 bases and J by 9 bases, leaving 8 bases between them. The CDR3 has 12 amino acids. Germline CDR1 and CDR2: MNHNY and SVGAGI (reference sequence). The sequence was obtained from an adult in good health. The V and J genes are TRBV6-6 and TRBJ1-1; no firm D call. This specimen was peripheral blood, taken on day 0 of AZD1222 vaccination. The CDR3 DNA reads as TGTGCCAGCAGTTACTCATCGGAAAAAGCTTTCTTT. It is translated as CASSYSSEKAFF.